These 7 T cell receptor beta chains share one sample of origin, sequenced in a study of blood T cells in healthy people across ages. The authors ran a second PCR of 7 to 11 cycles using a sample-barcoded 5' primer and a J-beta primer mix. TCRdb recomputed calls from the 5' RACE reads with MiXCR, one row per CDR3 protein. The profile shows 800,000 to 1,000,000 distinct CDR3 sequences, roughly 48% of them singletons. Sequences were obtained from blood. Source of these receptors: a man aged 30-40 years in good health.

The chain is built from TRBV11-2 and TRBJ2-3; no definite D call. Germline V gene lookup returns CDR1 SGHAT and CDR2 FQNNGV. Trimming took 5 bases from V and 3 from J, leaving 15 bases between them. This CDR3 region has 15 residues. The DNA for the CDR3 is TGTGCCAGCAGCCCCCCTGCTGGGTATACAGATACGCAGTATTTT. Protein sequence: CASSPPAGYTDTQYF.

This chain joins TRBV3-1 and TRBJ2-1, with 10 bases matching TRBD2. Germline CDR1 is LGHDT and CDR2 is YNNKEL (reference sequence). The CDR3 spans 18 residues. Trimming cost V 1 base and J 9 bases; bases outside gene matches: 15. The DNA of the CDR3 is TGTGCCAGCAGCCAAGTGATTAGCGGGGGGTCAAGGAACGCTGAGCAGTTCTTC. Translation: CASSQVISGGSRNAEQFF.

This sequence joins TRBV20-1 and TRBJ2-1, with 12 bases aligning to TRBD2. Germline CDR1 DFQATT, CDR2 SNEGSKA (reference sequence). Trimming took 0 bases from V and 7 from J; bases not matched to a gene: 4. The CDR3 covers 15 residues. The CDR3 sequence is CSARDPGLAGNEQFF. As DNA, the CDR3 is TGCAGTGCTAGAGATCCAGGACTAGCGGGAAATGAGCAGTTCTTC.

The chain joins TRBV4-2 to TRBJ2-7, with 7 positions matching TRBD1. The V and J ends lost 0 bases and 10 bases, in that order; junction bases with no gene match: 12. The CDR3 is 15 amino acids. Looked up from germline, CDR1 is LGHNA and CDR2 is YNFKEQ. This chain's CDR3 is CASSQDRQGIEAQYF. In nucleotides, the CDR3 is TGTGCCAGCAGCCAAGATAGACAGGGAATAGAGGCCCAGTACTTC.

The count of this clonotype is one. The rearrangement joins TRBV20-1 to TRBJ2-2, with unresolved D. Germline CDR1 reads DFQATT; CDR2 reads SNEGSKA (reference sequence). This CDR3 region has 13 residues. V lost 6 bases and J 3 bases, leaving 11 bases between the germline ends. The CDR3 sequence: CSAATQYTGELFF. CDR3 coding DNA: TGCAGTGCCGCCACCCAATACACCGGGGAGCTGTTTTTT.

V gene TRBV5-1 combines with J gene TRBJ2-1; no clear D. The V gene's germline CDR1 is SGHRS and CDR2 YFSETQ. V lost 4 bases and J 0 bases, leaving 14 bases between the germline ends. This CDR3 has 16 residues. CDR3 in amino acids: CASSHQTESSYNEQFF. CDR3 coding DNA: TGCGCCAGCAGCCACCAGACGGAGAGCTCCTACAATGAGCAGTTCTTC.

This clonotype was counted between two and nine times. This chain connects TRBV10-3 to TRBJ2-4, with D tentatively TRBD1 or TRBD2 (5 bases each). V lost 6 bases, J lost 0 bases, and 15 bases lay in between. The CDR3 contains 16 residues. CDR1 and CDR2 from the germline V gene are ENHRY and SYGVKD. CDR3 DNA: TGTGCCATCAGCGAGGGGCAGACCCTAGCCAAAAACATTCAGTACTTC. It specifies CAISEGQTLAKNIQYF.